This TCR beta chain was sequenced in a study of regulatory T cells in long-lasting Graves disease. As to time point: newly diagnosed GD, antithyroid drugs for less than 3 months. Scientists built the TCR library using RNA that was extracted from PBMCs. CDR3 regions were amplified by Arm-PCR using iRepertoire HTBI primers to build TCR beta libraries. Each CDR3 protein gets one entry after TCRdb re-called the multiplex PCR reads with MiXCR. The sample gives some 350,000 distinct CDR3 sequences, around 15% of which show up once; 20% to 25% is in the top ten. Trimming pared 0 bases from V and 3 bases from J, leaving 12 bases between. The germline gives CDR1 LGHNA, CDR2 YSLEER. This CDR3 comprises 16 residues. Separately, the same data were catalogued under a study of T cells in Graves' hyperthyroidism and ophthalmopathy. That paper states: First-round RT-PCR of the TCR CDR3 relied on the HTBI primer set. Ophthalmopathy, which appeared later, was predicted by the model a median about 5.9 months before onset.

This rearrangement joins TRBV4-3 to TRBJ1-5; D gene unclear. The input for sequencing was peripheral blood mononuclear cells (PBMCs), taken at new diagnosis, from a patient treated with antithyroid drugs. This clonotype originated in a young woman with Graves disease. CDR3 nucleotide sequence: TGCGCCAGCAGCCAAGATCGGAGGGCAGCCAATCAGCCCCAGCATTTT. Its translation: CASSQDRRAANQPQHF.